This T cell receptor (beta chain) was captured in a study of blood T cell repertoires in COVID-19. On the study more broadly: The United States, Italy and Spain were the sources of the acute and convalescent COVID-19 samples. The analysed material was cDNA or gDNA that came from T cells, B-cell-depleted T cells, or PBMCs.

The CDR3 runs to 18 residues. Germline CDR1 reads LNHDA; CDR2 reads SQIVND (reference sequence). Trimming removed 6 bases from V and 0 bases from J; junction bases left unmatched: 13. Original processing notes: It was from reference gene primer amplification that nucleated cell counts were estimated. Sequenced by immunoSEQ multiplex PCR; TCRdb stores in-frame clones only, minus some. The D gene and trimming were derived from the DNA, and the V and J assignments and clone size from that table. The repertoire consists of approximately 220,000 clones, with more than 75% occurring once and the leading ten covering 3%.

The TCR originated in a man aged 55 to 70 with acute or convalescent COVID-19. This sequence joins TRBV19 and TRBJ2-2; 7 bases agree with TRBD1. Sequencing was done on a sample of peripheral blood. The CDR3 DNA reads TGTGCCAGTAGAAGCCGACCAAGACAGGGCGCGAACACCGGGGAGCTGTTTTTT. Protein: CASRSRPRQGANTGELFF.